This TCR beta chain was captured in a study of T-cell memory formation after mild COVID-19. Study summary: For the most part, TCR clusters were specific to one donor.

With constant-segment primers, 5'RACE yielded cDNA libraries of TCR alpha and TCR beta that carried sample barcodes and UMIs. TCRdb called the 5' RACE reads again in MiXCR, with one record for every CDR3 protein. The table records more than 300,000 distinct CDR3 sequences, 20% to 25% of them present only once. This clonotype was detected a few times. Antigen specificity is unknown. Study-level results: Second-wave clones reaching peak frequency on day 37 lacked confirmed SARS-CoV-2 specificity. Pre-infection memory carried some responding clones, suggesting that cross-reactive memory joined.

Trimming took 2 bases from V and 1 from J, leaving 9 bases between them. The CDR3 covers 14 residues. From germline, CDR1 is SGHDT and CDR2 YYEEEE. Material: PBMCs or a T cell subset sorted from them (not recorded which). The chain carries TRBV5-6 and TRBJ1-1; D remains unclear. This clonotype was obtained from a man younger than 35 who had mild COVID-19 (a few samples of this study predate the infection). Cell type and time point are not known. The CDR3 DNA reads TGTGCCAGCAGCTTTGGCTTTCGGAACACTGAAGCTTTCTTT. Translated, it gives CASSFGFRNTEAFF.